This T cell receptor beta chain emerged from a study of blood T cell repertoires in COVID-19. Repertoires were generated with immunoSEQ multiplex PCR, while TCRdb's copy carries only in-frame clones and drops some. The sample records 75,000 to 95,000 clones, just under 85% being singletons. V lost 7 bases, J lost 6 bases, and 0 bases stayed unmatched. The V gene's germline CDR1 is KGHDR and CDR2 SFDVKD. This CDR3 spans 12 amino acids. Input material: peripheral blood. This TCR came from an elderly man with active or convalescent COVID-19. The chain combines TRBV24-1 with TRBJ2-2; TRBD1 agrees at 8 bases. The CDR3 sequence: CATSRGPGELFF. DNA for the CDR3: TGTGCCACCAGCAGGGGGCCCGGGGAGCTGTTTTTT.